Listed below are T cell receptor beta chains from one sample, sequenced in a study of blood T cell repertoires in COVID-19. The method was immunoSEQ multiplex PCR; TCRdb's version includes in-frame clones alone and lacks a portion of them. There are fewer than 200,000 clones in the sample; roughly 75% occur only once, and roughly 6.8% lies in the top ten. Material for sequencing was peripheral blood. The receptors shown here come from a man aged 70-80 years with active or convalescent COVID-19. Both conserved end residues are part of each CDR3. D genes are given only for firm matches. Clone size is given for some rows only: seen once, a few or many times, or a class if the clone is expanded.

>.|TRBD2|TRBV24-1|TRBJ2-3
CATSEGTSGGTQYF
TGTGCCACCAGTGAAGGGACTAGCGGGGGTACGCAGTATTTT
>.|.|TRBV7-3|TRBJ2-1
CASSPGGRGNEQFF
TGTGCCAGCAGCCCAGGGGGGAGAGGCAATGAGCAGTTCTTC
>few|.|TRBV29-1|TRBJ2-7
CSVGTTPTYEQYF
TGCAGCGTTGGGACTACTCCAACCTACGAGCAGTACTTC
>once|TRBD1|TRBV12-3/TRBV12-4|TRBJ1-1
CASSRDRGQAFF
TGTGCCAGCAGCCGGGACAGGGGGCAAGCTTTCTTT
>.|TRBD1|TRBV11-2|TRBJ2-7
CASSLNRQGYHEQYF
TGTGCCAGCAGCTTAAATAGACAGGGGTACCACGAGCAGTACTTC
>.|TRBD1|TRBV24-1|TRBJ1-5
CATIHARDRAFYSNQPQHF
TGTGCCACCATCCACGCGCGCGACAGGGCTTTCTATAGCAATCAGCCCCAGCATTTT
>.|.|TRBV3-1/TRBV3-2|TRBJ1-3
CASSQEVGSSGNTIYF
TGTGCCAGCAGCCAAGAGGTCGGTTCCTCTGGAAACACCATATATTTT
>.|.|TRBV2|TRBJ2-3
CASCYRDTDTQYF
TGTGCCAGCTGTTACCGGGACACAGATACGCAGTATTTT
>.|.|TRBV30|TRBJ1-2
CACPDSDLYGYTF
TGTGCCTGTCCGGACAGTGACTTATATGGCTACACCTTC
>once|.|TRBV4-1|TRBJ1-1
CASSPDYYRVKKNTEAFF
TGCGCCAGCAGCCCGGATTACTACAGGGTTAAGAAGAACACTGAAGCTTTCTTT
>.|.|TRBV4-1|TRBJ1-1
CASSRGQLMNTEAFF
TGCGCCAGCAGCCGTGGACAGCTGATGAACACTGAAGCTTTCTTT
>few|.|TRBV16|TRBJ1-1
CASSQSLAGCFF
TGTGCCAGCAGCCAATCGTTAGCGGGGTGTTTCTTT
>.|.|TRBV19|TRBJ2-6
CASSPAGANVLTF
TGTGCCAGTAGCCCCGCTGGGGCCAACGTCCTGACTTTC
>.|TRBD2|TRBV12-3/TRBV12-4|TRBJ2-1
CASSLLAGGEQFF
TGTGCCAGCAGTTTATTGGCCGGGGGGGAGCAGTTCTTC
>.|TRBD1|TRBV5-4|TRBJ2-1
CASSSGTGTLNEQFF
TGTGCCAGCAGCTCCGGGACAGGGACTCTCAATGAGCAGTTCTTC
>once|.|TRBV6-2/TRBV6-3|TRBJ2-5
CASSYSIGREETQYF
TGTGCCAGCAGTTACTCGATCGGGCGGGAAGAGACCCAGTACTTC
>once|TRBD1|TRBV12-3/TRBV12-4|TRBJ1-1
CASSQDRAKAFF
TGTGCCAGCAGCCAAGACAGGGCTAAAGCTTTCTTT
>.|TRBD1|TRBV18|TRBJ1-2
CASSPVLDRDGGYTF
TGTGCCAGCTCACCAGTTCTCGACAGGGACGGTGGCTACACCTTC
>.|TRBD1|TRBV3-1/TRBV3-2|TRBJ1-2
CASSPGQGVFDYGYTF
TGTGCCAGCAGCCCGGGACAGGGAGTTTTCGACTATGGCTACACCTTC
>few|.|TRBV9|TRBJ1-4
CASSAQGPGQANEKLFF
TGTGCCAGCAGCGCGCAAGGTCCGGGACAAGCGAATGAAAAACTGTTTTTT
>.|.|TRBV6-5|TRBJ1-6
CASSLQVLPQSPLHF
TGTGCCAGCAGTTTACAGGTTTTACCCCAATCACCCCTCCACTTT
>.|.|TRBV5-1|TRBJ2-5
CASSPGQETQYF
TGCGCCAGCAGCCCCGGACAGGAGACCCAGTACTTC
>.|.|TRBV6-5|TRBJ1-4
CASSYEQEINEKLFF
TGTGCCAGCAGTTACGAACAGGAGATTAATGAAAAACTGTTTTTT
>.|.|TRBV21-1|TRBJ1-1
CATREASLNTEAFF
TGTGCCACCCGAGAGGCTTCCTTGAACACTGAAGCTTTCTTT
>few|.|TRBV19|TRBJ1-1
CASSHNRDTEAFF
TGTGCCAGTAGCCATAACAGGGACACTGAAGCTTTCTTT
>.|.|TRBV2|TRBJ1-4
CASRKFGTNEKLFF
TGTGCCAGCAGAAAATTCGGGACTAATGAAAAACTGTTTTTT
>once|.|TRBV11-3|TRBJ2-2
CASSFQTGPNTGELFF
TGTGCCAGCAGCTTCCAGACAGGCCCGAACACCGGGGAGCTGTTTTTT
>.|.|TRBV3-1/TRBV3-2|TRBJ1-4
CASSQGGQREKLFF
TGTGCCAGCAGCCAAGGTGGACAACGTGAAAAACTGTTTTTT
>once|TRBD2|TRBV18|TRBJ2-1
CASNDGTSGGDEQFF
TGTGCCAGTAACGACGGGACTAGCGGGGGCGATGAGCAGTTCTTC
>.|.|TRBV6-2/TRBV6-3|TRBJ1-5
CASSDSFNQPQHF
TGTGCCAGCAGCGACAGCTTCAATCAGCCCCAGCATTTT
>few|TRBD1|TRBV10-3|TRBJ1-1
CAIRVGQGMGNTEAFF
TGTGCCATCAGGGTGGGACAGGGGATGGGGAACACTGAAGCTTTCTTT
>.|TRBD1|TRBV2|TRBJ1-6
CASGLTGGTNSPLHF
TGTGCCAGTGGGTTAACAGGGGGAACTAATTCACCCCTCCACTTT
>few|.|TRBV19|TRBJ1-1
CASTLSGTVNTEAFF
TGTGCCAGTACCCTCTCTGGGACTGTGAACACTGAAGCTTTCTTT
>.|.|TRBV4-1|TRBJ2-7
CASSQALGGPQGEQYF
TGCGCCAGCAGCCAAGCCCTTGGGGGCCCGCAAGGAGAGCAGTACTTC
>.|.|TRBV7-8|TRBJ2-7
CASSLSLSYEQYF
TGTGCCAGCAGCTTAAGCTTGTCCTACGAGCAGTACTTC
>.|TRBD1|TRBV18|TRBJ1-6
CATSLSGTGNSPLHF
TGTGCCACCTCCCTTTCCGGGACAGGGAATTCACCCCTCCACTTT
>.|.|TRBV7-2|TRBJ2-7
CASSPGSGGYEQYF
TGTGCCAGCAGCCCCGGATCTGGAGGCTACGAGCAGTACTTC
>.|TRBD1|TRBV19|TRBJ2-1
CASAGQGYEQFF
TGTGCCAGTGCAGGACAGGGCTATGAGCAGTTCTTC
>.|TRBD1|TRBV18|TRBJ1-4
CASSDREGEKLFF
TGTGCCAGCTCGGACAGGGAGGGTGAAAAACTGTTTTTT
>.|.|TRBV6-2/TRBV6-3|TRBJ2-1
CASSYSQANEQFF
TGTGCCAGCAGTTACTCCCAGGCCAATGAGCAGTTCTTC